This T cell receptor beta chain appears in the sequencing data of a study of regulatory T cells in long-lasting Graves disease. The sample holds many counts of this clonotype. This CDR3 has 16 amino acids. Germline loops: CDR1 LNHNV, CDR2 YYDKDF (reference sequence). Trimming cost V 0 bases and J 5 bases; bases outside gene matches: 9. The time point here: newly diagnosed GD, antithyroid drugs for less than 3 months. PBMC RNA served as the TCR library source. For TCR beta, libraries came from iRepertoire HTBI primers and Arm-PCR of CDR3 regions. In TCRdb, the multiplex PCR reads were re-called with MiXCR into one record per CDR3 protein. Of hundreds of thousands of distinct CDR3 sequences listed, approximately 15% are singletons. This sample also belongs to another study, concerning T cells in Graves' hyperthyroidism and ophthalmopathy. As that study records: Investigators excluded patients with uncontrolled infection, other autoimmune disease, pregnancy or lactation.

The receptor was derived from a woman in her twenties or thirties with Graves disease. Sequences were derived from peripheral blood mononuclear cells (PBMCs), sampled at new diagnosis, from a patient treated with antithyroid drugs. This chain links TRBV15 with TRBJ1-1; 7 bases map to TRBD1. The CDR3 spells CATSRDPTGWRTEAFF. Here the CDR3 DNA reads TGTGCCACCAGCAGAGACCCGACAGGGTGGAGGACTGAAGCTTTCTTT.